The 28 T cell receptor beta chains below all came from one sample that was sequenced in a study of blood T cell repertoires in COVID-19. Profiled with immunoSEQ multiplex PCR; TCRdb holds only in-frame clones, not every one. This sample has around 80,000 clones; approximately 80% occur once, and the top ten carry 10% to 15%. Specimen: peripheral blood. These TCRs come from an elderly man with acute or convalescent COVID-19.

This clone was observed a handful of times. V usage is TRBV3-1 (or the pseudogene TRBV3-2) and J usage is TRBJ2-5; 9 bases map to TRBD2. This CDR3 is built from 15 residues. In germline, CDR1 is LGHDT, CDR2 YNNKEL (reference sequence). After removal of 4 bases from V and 4 bases from J, the junction contained 7 bases not matched to a gene. CDR3 sequence reads: CASSRGTSQGETQYF. The CDR3 DNA reads as TGTGCCAGCAGCCGCGGGACTAGCCAGGGAGAGACCCAGTACTTC.

The rearrangement links TRBV4-1 to TRBJ1-6, with a possible D match to TRBD1 (5 bases). This CDR3 contains 19 residues. Trimming took off 0 bases at V and 0 bases at J, with 15 bases between the two ends. Germline CDR1 and CDR2: MGHRA and YSYEKL. The CDR3 loop is CASSQDFGKGFSYNSPLHF. The CDR3 coding sequence is TGCGCCAGCAGCCAAGATTTTGGGAAGGGGTTCTCCTATAATTCACCCCTCCACTTT.

J is TRBJ2-7 and V is TRBV20-1, with TRBD2 identical over 11 bases. Germline V lookup: CDR1 DFQATT, CDR2 SNEGSKA (reference sequence). J lost 0 bases, V lost 6 bases, and 10 bases had no gene match. The CDR3 is 16 residues long. As DNA, the CDR3 is TGCAGTGCGAGTACTAGCGGGGGCCTTAACTCCTACGAGCAGTACTTC. It specifies CSASTSGGLNSYEQYF.

The genes are TRBV7-2 and TRBJ1-1; D might be TRBD1 (6 bases). Trimming shortened V by 2 bases and J by 0 bases, and 13 bases separated the two germline ends. The CDR3 contains 16 residues. Germline lookup yields CDR1 SGHTA and CDR2 FQGNSA. The CDR3: CASSLSAGVMNTEAFF. The CDR3 DNA sequence: TGTGCCAGCAGCTTATCGGCAGGGGTCATGAACACTGAAGCTTTCTTT.

The V call is TRBV11-2, the J call TRBJ1-5; 8 bases are shared with TRBD1. V gave up 5 bases and J gave up 3 bases; unmatched junction bases: 12. Germline V lookup: CDR1 SGHAT, CDR2 FQNNGV. CDR3 length: 17 residues. CDR3 sequence reads: CASSLSWTGYNNQPQHF. The CDR3 DNA reads TGTGCCAGCAGCCTCAGCTGGACAGGGTATAACAATCAGCCCCAGCATTTT.

The chain uses TRBV2 and TRBJ2-3; 10 bases line up with TRBD2. Trimming removed 6 bases from V and 5 bases from J; junction bases left unmatched: 11. CDR1 is SNHLY, CDR2 FYNNEI, per germline. The CDR3 is made up of 16 amino acids. DNA for the CDR3: TGTGCCAGCAGGTACCGACTAGCGGGTCAGAGAGATACGCAGTATTTT. As protein: CASRYRLAGQRDTQYF.

This sequence joins TRBV2 and TRBJ1-1; no reliable D call. Germline V gives CDR1 SNHLY, CDR2 FYNNEI. V was trimmed by 7 bases and J by 1 base, leaving 7 bases between them. The CDR3 covers 12 residues. The DNA for the CDR3 is TGTGCCAGCACCAGGCAGAACACTGAAGCTTTCTTT. Protein sequence: CASTRQNTEAFF.

This sequence joins TRBV7-2 and TRBJ2-5; D is possibly TRBD1 (7 bases). CDR1 is SGHTA, CDR2 FQGNSA, per germline. Trimming shortened V by 2 bases and J by 4 bases, and 11 bases separated the two germline ends. CDR3 length equals 14 residues. Here the CDR3 reads CASSLMQGGETQYF. The CDR3 nucleotides are TGTGCCAGCAGCTTAATGCAGGGGGGAGAGACCCAGTACTTC.

This clone occurred once. The chain combines TRBV3-1 (or the pseudogene TRBV3-2) with TRBJ1-6; 7 bases align to TRBD1. The CDR3 length is 14 residues. V shed 3 bases, J shed 7 bases, and the junction held 3 bases outside the gene matches. From germline, CDR1 is LGHDT and CDR2 YNNKEL (reference sequence). CDR3 coding DNA: TGTGCCAGCAGCCACGGGACAGCCAATTCACCCCTCCACTTT. Its translation: CASSHGTANSPLHF.

This clone was detected only once. The chain joins TRBV4-2 to TRBJ2-5; TRBD2 agrees at 7 bases. CDR1 LGHNA and CDR2 YNFKEQ come from the germline V gene. This CDR3 is built from 15 residues. After removal of 4 bases from V and 2 bases from J, the junction contained 7 bases not matched to a gene. The CDR3 protein is CASSPGLDSQETQYF. CDR3 coding DNA: TGTGCCAGCAGCCCCGGACTAGATTCTCAAGAGACCCAGTACTTC.

The chain has TRBV7-3 and TRBJ2-2, with 11 bases lining up with TRBD1. Germline lookup yields CDR1 SGHTA and CDR2 FQGTGA. Germline trimming cut 2 bases from V and 5 bases from J; bases unmatched to any gene: 1. The CDR3 has 15 residues. In DNA form, the CDR3 reads TGTGCCAGCAGCTTAGGGGACAGGGGGACCGGGGAGCTGTTTTTT. Translated: CASSLGDRGTGELFF.

The V and J genes are TRBV27 and TRBJ2-3; D gene uncertain. Germline V lookup: CDR1 MNHEY, CDR2 SMNVEV (reference sequence). This CDR3 spans 16 amino acids. The ends were cut back, 0 bases at V and 6 bases at J, with 16 bases in the middle. The CDR3 spells CASSLSSGWPGDTQYF. The CDR3 nucleotides read TGTGCCAGCAGTTTATCGTCAGGATGGCCCGGTGATACGCAGTATTTT.

The chain joins TRBV6-5 to TRBJ1-1; 8 nucleotides line up with TRBD1. V was clipped by 4 bases and J by 6 bases; unmatched bases: 7. The CDR3 sequence is 14 residues long. Germline assignment: CDR1 MNHEY and CDR2 SVGAGI. The CDR3 nucleotides are TGTGCCAGCAGTTCTCTAGACAGGGGTGCTGAAGCTTTCTTT. This encodes CASSSLDRGAEAFF.

This clone was counted a few times. The chain has TRBV19 and TRBJ1-3; D perhaps matches TRBD1 (6 bases). The CDR3 extends over 13 amino acids. Deletions cut 4 bases from V and 2 bases from J, with 6 bases between. Germline V gene data show CDR1 as LNHDA and CDR2 as SQIVND (reference sequence). The CDR3, as DNA: TGTGCCAGTAGTACAGGGGCTGGAAACACCATATATTTT. Its translation is CASSTGAGNTIYF.

Ten or more counts support this clone. V and J are TRBV3-1 (or the pseudogene TRBV3-2) and TRBJ1-2, with TRBD1 matching 7 bases. Germline V gene data show CDR1 as LGHDT and CDR2 as YNNKEL (reference sequence). V lost 6 bases to trimming and J lost 4 bases; unmatched junction nucleotides: 8. The CDR3 runs 14 residues. CDR3 bases: TGTGCCAGCAGTTTCACGGGACAGAGCTATGGCTACACCTTC. Its translation: CASSFTGQSYGYTF.

The chain combines TRBV5-6 with TRBJ1-2, with TRBD1 as a possible D gene (5 bases). The V end was cut by 0 bases, the J end by 8 bases, with 14 bases between. Germline lookup yields CDR1 SGHDT and CDR2 YYEEEE. CDR3 length equals 14 residues. The CDR3: CASSLVDSGLGYTF. The CDR3 nucleotides read TGTGCCAGCAGCTTGGTCGACAGCGGGCTGGGCTACACCTTC.

About this clone: One end of the junction is discordant with germline, which a read error may explain. The chain is built from TRBV3-1 (or the pseudogene TRBV3-2) and TRBJ2-1; D gene ambiguous. CDR1 and CDR2 from the germline V gene are LGHDT and YNNKEL (reference sequence). The CDR3 runs 12 residues. The CDR3 here is CASSQDERSAIF. CDR3 in DNA: TGTGCCAGCAGCCAAGATGAGCGAAGCGCAATCTTC.

This chain joins TRBV29-1 and TRBJ2-1, with a tentative D call TRBD2 (5 bases). Germline V lookup: CDR1 SQVTM, CDR2 ANQGSEA. With 7 bases removed from V and 7 bases from J, the gap between germline ends came to 14 bases. CDR3 length: 12 amino acids. CDR3: CSATPGKNEQFF. Here the CDR3 DNA reads TGCAGCGCCACACCGGGAAAAAATGAGCAGTTCTTC.

This chain links TRBV4-2 with TRBJ2-3, with a possible D match to TRBD2 (7 bases). Trimming took off 0 bases at V and 1 base at J, with 14 bases between the two ends. Looked up from germline, CDR1 is LGHNA and CDR2 is YNFKEQ. The CDR3 covers 17 residues. The CDR3 sequence: CASSQDGGARGTDTQYF. The CDR3 DNA sequence: TGTGCCAGCAGCCAAGATGGGGGGGCTCGGGGCACAGATACGCAGTATTTT.

V is TRBV15 and J is TRBJ1-5, with a weak D call TRBD1 (5 bases). CDR1 and CDR2 from the germline V gene are LNHNV and YYDKDF (reference sequence). This CDR3 comprises 15 residues. Trimming took 5 bases from V and 5 from J, leaving 16 bases between them. CDR3 region: CATSSRRWGDQPQHF. In nucleotides, the CDR3 is TGTGCCACCAGCTCCCGTCGGTGGGGGGATCAGCCCCAGCATTTT.

The V gene is TRBV11-3, the J gene TRBJ2-7; 9 nucleotides line up with TRBD1. Trimming at V came to 5 bases and at J to 6 bases, leaving 8 bases not matched to a gene. Germline V gene lookup returns CDR1 SGHNT and CDR2 YENEEA. The CDR3 contains 14 residues. CDR3 DNA: TGTGCCAGCAGCCCGGACAGGGGAGTAAGCGAGCAGTACTTC. Protein sequence: CASSPDRGVSEQYF.

This sequence joins TRBV7-8 and TRBJ1-5; D uncertain. This CDR3 is built from 14 residues. Trimming removed 2 bases from V and 3 bases from J, with 8 bases in between. The germline V gene has CDR1 SGHVS and CDR2 FQNEAQ. Here the CDR3 DNA reads TGTGCCAGCAGCTTATCAGGTAACAATCAGCCCCAGCATTTT. Translated, it gives CASSLSGNNQPQHF.

This clone has only one observation. The chain has TRBV7-3 and TRBJ2-3; TRBD2 matches at 9 bases. The germline V gene encodes CDR1 SGHTA and CDR2 FQGTGA. This CDR3 comprises 16 residues. The ends lost 1 base at V and 4 bases at J; junction bases unmatched: 6. The CDR3 DNA reads TGTGCCAGCAGCTTAATCCGCGGGGGGGCCGCAGATACGCAGTATTTT. The encoded protein is CASSLIRGGAADTQYF.

The chain employs TRBV19 and TRBJ2-4; 9 nucleotides align to TRBD1. Germline CDR1 and CDR2: LNHDA and SQIVND (reference sequence). The length of the CDR3 is 16 residues. J gave up 7 bases and V 3 bases, and 10 bases lay outside the gene matches. CDR3 in amino acids: CASSMATGGYWNIQYF. Written as DNA, the CDR3 is TGTGCCAGTAGTATGGCGACAGGGGGGTATTGGAACATTCAGTACTTC.

This chain links TRBV12-5 with TRBJ2-5; a weak D match, TRBD2 (5 bases). V lost 0 bases and J 1 base, leaving 12 bases between the germline ends. Germline V gene lookup returns CDR1 LGHNT and CDR2 FRNRAP. The CDR3 covers 16 residues. The CDR3 bases are TGTGCTAGTGGTTTGGTACTCGGGAACAGCCAAGAGACCCAGTACTTC. This codes for CASGLVLGNSQETQYF.

The chain combines TRBV9 with TRBJ1-1; D gene ambiguous. V lost 4 bases to trimming and J lost 1 base, with 5 bases between them. Per germline, CDR1 SGDLS and CDR2 YYNGEE. The CDR3 loop spans 12 amino acids. In nucleotides, the CDR3 is TGTGCCAGCAGCCCGGGGAACACTGAAGCTTTCTTT. This sequence encodes CASSPGNTEAFF.

The rearrangement links TRBV4-1 to TRBJ1-2, with 7 nucleotides matching TRBD1. With 2 bases clipped from V and 3 bases from J, the junction kept 6 bases outside the gene matches. This CDR3 comprises 15 residues. Germline V gives CDR1 MGHRA, CDR2 YSYEKL. The DNA of the CDR3 is TGCGCCAGCAGCCAATTGTGGGACAGCGACTATGGCTACACCTTC. Encoded protein: CASSQLWDSDYGYTF.

V is TRBV5-6 and J is TRBJ2-2; 7 bases line up with TRBD2. V shed 4 bases and J 3 bases; nucleotides not matched to a gene: 3. Germline V CDR1 and CDR2: SGHDT, YYEEEE. The CDR3 has 14 residues. The CDR3 loop is CASSGDYHTGELFF. In DNA form, the CDR3 reads TGTGCCAGCAGCGGGGACTACCACACCGGGGAGCTGTTTTTT. The full variable domain, in which reference TRBV5-6 and TRBJ2-2 provide the parts outside the CDR3, is DAGVTQSPTHLIKTRGQQVTLRCSPKSGHDTVSWYQQALGQGPQFIFQYYEEEERQRGNFPDRFSGHQFPNYSSELNVNALLLGDSALYLCASSGDYHTGELFFGEGSRLTVL.